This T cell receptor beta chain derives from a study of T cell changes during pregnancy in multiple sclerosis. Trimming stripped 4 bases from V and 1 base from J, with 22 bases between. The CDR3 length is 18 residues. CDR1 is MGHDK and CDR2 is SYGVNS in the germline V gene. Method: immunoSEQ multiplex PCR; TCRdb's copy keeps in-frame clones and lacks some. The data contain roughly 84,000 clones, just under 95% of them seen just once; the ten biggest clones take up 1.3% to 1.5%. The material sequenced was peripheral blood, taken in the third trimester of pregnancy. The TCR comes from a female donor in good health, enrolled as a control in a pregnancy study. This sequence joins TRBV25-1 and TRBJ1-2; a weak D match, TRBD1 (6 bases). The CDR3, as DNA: TGTGCCAGCAGTGGACCCCCCGCTAGAGGGGGACATAACTATGGCTACACCTTC. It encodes CASSGPPARGGHNYGYTF.